The 17 T cell receptor beta chains reported below all come from one sample, sequenced in a study of naive and memory T cell subsets. The beta constant-region primer was an equimolar mix of two oligonucleotides covering TRBC1 and TRBC2. Using its own MiXCR run on the UMI-ligation and nested PCR reads, TCRdb lists one record per CDR3 protein. The sample has some 87,000 distinct CDR3 sequences, 7% to 8% seen once; the top ten hold around 1.7%. Specimen: central memory CD4+ T cells from blood. These receptors all come from a human donor in good health.

This clonotype showed up many times. The chain is built from TRBV6-1 and TRBJ2-1; no clear D. Per germline, CDR1 MNHNS and CDR2 SASEGT. V was trimmed by 4 bases and J by 5 bases, leaving 6 bases between them. CDR3 length equals 12 residues. For the CDR3, the DNA is TGTGCCAGCAGTGTTTTAAACAATGAGCAGTTCTTC. Protein product: CASSVLNNEQFF.

This clonotype was observed at least ten times. The chain joins TRBV6-2 or TRBV6-3 to TRBJ1-1; TRBD1 matches at 7 bases. This CDR3 region has 16 residues. Germline V gives CDR1 MNHEY, CDR2 SVGEGT. J gave up 10 bases and V 6 bases, and 20 bases lay outside the gene matches. In DNA form, the CDR3 reads TGTGCCAGCAGAAGAGAATCCAGGGCGACAGGGAAAGGAGCTTTCTTT. Its translation: CASRRESRATGKGAFF.

The table lists this clonotype with many counts. The rearrangement uses TRBV5-1 and TRBJ1-4; D remains ambiguous. This CDR3 spans 13 amino acids. Trimming cost V 0 bases and J 8 bases, with 8 bases left between them. Germline V gives CDR1 SGHRS, CDR2 YFSETQ. As DNA, the CDR3 is TGCGCCAGCAGCTTGGACGCCTTCGAAAAACTGTTTTTT. Translation: CASSLDAFEKLFF.

The chain links TRBV20-1 to TRBJ2-7; a weak D match, TRBD2 (6 bases). V gave up 5 bases and J gave up 1 base, with 12 bases separating them. Germline loops: CDR1 DFQATT, CDR2 SNEGSKA (reference sequence). The CDR3 length is 13 residues. In nucleotides, the CDR3 is TGCAGTGCTCGTGACGGGGGTTCCTACGAGCAGTACTTC. Translation gives CSARDGGSYEQYF.

This clonotype turned up a few times. V and J are TRBV5-1 and TRBJ2-3; 9 bases are a match to TRBD2. The germline V gene encodes CDR1 SGHRS and CDR2 YFSETQ. V lost 4 bases and J lost 4; bases outside the gene matches: 13. The CDR3 extends over 17 amino acids. The CDR3 coding sequence is TGCGCCAGCAGCCCTTTTGTTGCGGGAGGGCCCGCAGATACGCAGTATTTT. It encodes CASSPFVAGGPADTQYF.

This clonotype was detected many times. The chain uses TRBV7-2 and TRBJ1-1; TRBD1 aligns across 8 bases. Per germline, CDR1 SGHTA and CDR2 FQGNSA. This CDR3 is 13 amino acids long. V lost 3 bases and J lost 11; bases outside the gene matches: 8. The CDR3 spells CASSFKGTGLAFF. The CDR3 DNA reads as TGTGCCAGCAGCTTTAAAGGGACAGGTTTGGCTTTCTTT.

This clonotype was counted only a few times. CDR3 residues: CSARDLRASGTEAFF. CDR3 nucleotides: TGCAGTGCTAGAGATCTTCGGGCCTCAGGGACTGAAGCTTTCTTT. The rearrangement links TRBV20-1 to TRBJ1-1, with TRBD1 as a possible D gene (5 bases). Per germline, CDR1 DFQATT and CDR2 SNEGSKA (reference sequence). CDR3 length equals 15 residues. V lost 0 bases to trimming and J lost 5 bases, with 16 bases between them.

This clonotype turned up a few times. The chain is built from TRBV20-1 and TRBJ2-7; D possibly corresponds to TRBD2 (5 bases). This CDR3 comprises 16 residues. The germline V gene has CDR1 DFQATT and CDR2 SNEGSKA (reference sequence). Between the trimmed V and J ends, which lost 0 bases and 4 bases, there was a span of 19 bases. CDR3 loop: CSARDPRLLRGYEQYF. DNA of the CDR3: TGCAGTGCTAGAGATCCCCGTCTCCTTCGGGGATACGAGCAGTACTTC.

In this sample, this clonotype turned up many times. The chain has TRBV25-1 and TRBJ1-2; a possible D gene is TRBD1 (6 bases). This CDR3 is 14 amino acids long. Germline CDR1 is MGHDK and CDR2 is SYGVNS. V lost 1 base and J 8 bases, leaving 14 bases between the germline ends. CDR3 DNA sequence: TGTGCCAGCAGTGAATTTAGGGGGGACGACGGCTACACCTTC. Residues: CASSEFRGDDGYTF.

This clonotype showed up many times. The chain has TRBV5-6 and TRBJ1-2; D is ambiguous. CDR1 SGHDT and CDR2 YYEEEE come from the germline V gene. Trimming cost V 4 bases and J 6 bases, with 13 bases left between them. The CDR3 extends over 13 amino acids. The DNA for the CDR3 is TGTGCCAGCAGCCGAGGACCAGCAGATGGCTACACCTTC. Translating it yields CASSRGPADGYTF. Full variable domain (remainder filled in from reference TRBV5-6 and TRBJ1-2): DAGVTQSPTHLIKTRGQQVTLRCSPKSGHDTVSWYQQALGQGPQFIFQYYEEEERQRGNFPDRFSGHQFPNYSSELNVNALLLGDSALYLCASSRGPADGYTFGSGTRLTVV.

This clonotype was seen many times. The chain carries TRBV6-5 and TRBJ1-5; D unresolved. The CDR3 is 13 residues long. The germline V gene encodes CDR1 MNHEY and CDR2 SVGAGI. V lost 6 bases and J lost 0, with 6 bases in between. The CDR3 loop is CASRLSSNQPQHF. DNA for the CDR3: TGTGCCAGCAGACTTAGTAGCAATCAGCCCCAGCATTTT.

The CDR3 loop reads CSASPSKLRGWTEAFF. In DNA, the CDR3 is TGCAGTGCTAGTCCTTCCAAGCTTAGGGGGTGGACTGAAGCTTTCTTT. The genes are TRBV20-1 and TRBJ1-1, with D perhaps TRBD1 (6 bases). The CDR3 length is 16 residues. V gave up 3 bases and J gave up 5 bases, with 22 bases separating them. CDR1 is DFQATT and CDR2 is SNEGSKA in the germline V gene (reference sequence).

At least ten counts were recorded for this clonotype. The CDR3 sequence: CASSLKQGADYGYTF. As DNA, the CDR3 is TGCGCCAGCAGCTTGAAGCAGGGAGCGGACTATGGCTACACCTTC. This chain connects TRBV5-1 to TRBJ1-2; a possible D gene is TRBD1 (5 bases). The germline gives CDR1 SGHRS, CDR2 YFSETQ. Trimming pared 1 base from V and 3 bases from J, leaving 13 bases between. This CDR3 contains 15 residues.

The sample holds many counts of this clonotype. The chain uses TRBV10-3 and TRBJ1-2; D not certain. Per the germline V gene, CDR1 is ENHRY and CDR2 is SYGVKD. V lost 3 bases and J lost 3, with 8 bases in between. This CDR3 is 13 amino acids long. CDR3: CAISERSDYGYTF. CDR3 DNA sequence: TGTGCCATCAGTGAACGGTCCGACTATGGCTACACCTTC.

In this sample, this clonotype turned up many times. The chain couples TRBV27 to TRBJ1-6; no firm D call. Trimming took off 6 bases at V and 0 bases at J, with 9 bases between the two ends. The CDR3 has 15 amino acids. CDR1 and CDR2 (germline): MNHEY, SMNVEV (reference sequence). CDR3 loop: CASRLENSYNSPLHF. In DNA, the CDR3 is TGTGCCAGCAGGCTTGAGAACTCCTATAATTCACCCCTCCACTTT.

This clonotype was seen only a few times. The rearrangement uses TRBV10-3 and TRBJ2-7, with TRBD1 identical over 11 bases. Trimming at V came to 4 bases and at J to 2 bases, leaving 7 bases not matched to a gene. Germline V lookup: CDR1 ENHRY, CDR2 SYGVKD. The CDR3 extends over 16 amino acids. CDR3 protein: CAISVQGQGATYEQYF. CDR3 in DNA: TGTGCCATCAGTGTCCAAGGACAGGGGGCCACCTACGAGCAGTACTTC.

At least ten counts were recorded for this clonotype. This chain links TRBV28 with TRBJ1-2; 7 bases match TRBD1. In germline, CDR1 is MDHEN, CDR2 SYDVKM. The CDR3 sequence is 14 residues long. Trimming cost V 5 bases and J 6 bases; bases outside gene matches: 9. CDR3 sequence: CASSTRQGSHGYTF. CDR3 in DNA: TGTGCCAGCAGTACCCGACAGGGAAGTCATGGCTACACCTTC.